This T cell receptor (beta chain) was identified in a study of T cell repertoires in cytomegalovirus infection. MiXCR, applied by TCRdb to the reads, yields one record per CDR3 protein. The sample records hundreds of thousands of distinct CDR3 sequences, 9.6% being singletons. Overall study findings and caveats: Ex vivo responses were dominated by HLA-C-restricted CMV-specific TCR beta clonotypes.

J lost 5 bases, V lost 5 bases, and 10 bases had no gene match. CDR3 size: 15 residues. Germline lookup yields CDR1 DFQATT and CDR2 SNEGSKA (reference sequence). Worth noting for this clonotype: The antigen remains undetermined.

Sequences were obtained from PBMCs. The rearrangement joins TRBV20-1 to TRBJ1-5; 9 nucleotides agree with TRBD1. The clonotype comes from a human donor in good health (CMV status not recorded). Some clones in this sample may be carry-over from other donors' samples. CDR3 amino acids: CSAGKTGGDDQPQHF. In DNA form, the CDR3 reads TGCAGTGCTGGAAAGACAGGGGGTGACGATCAGCCCCAGCATTTT.